Each of the 16 T cell receptor beta chains below was sequenced from the same sample in a study of CD8+CD57+ T cells in acquired aplastic anemia. Using genomic DNA as the template, TCR beta VDJ and CDR3 profiling was carried out. TCRdb processed the reads anew with MiXCR; each CDR3 protein has one entry. Of some 220,000 distinct CDR3 sequences detected, 34% appear once; the ten largest clones hold 1% to 1.3%. Material: sorted CD4+, CD8+, or CD8+CD57+ T cells (not recorded which) from PBMCs. The source is a human donor in good health, serving as a control.

Many counts were recorded for this clonotype. The chain links TRBV19 to TRBJ2-7; D not resolved. V was clipped by 3 bases and J by 5 bases, with 11 bases between them. The CDR3 covers 13 residues. Germline CDR1 and CDR2: LNHDA and SQIVND (reference sequence). In DNA, the CDR3 is TGTGCCAGTAGTATTTACAGTAGCCACGAGCAGTACTTC. Amino acids: CASSIYSSHEQYF.

Turning to this clonotype: An end of the junction does not agree with germline; a read error may underlie this. The gene calls are TRBV10-3 and TRBJ2-5; TRBD2 matches at 9 bases. The germline V gene has CDR1 ENHRY and CDR2 SYGVKD. The CDR3 sequence is 16 residues long. The DNA of the CDR3 is TGTGCCATCAGTGAGATAGCGGGGGCCCCCCAAGAGACCCAGCACTTC. This encodes CAISEIAGAPQETQHF.

This clonotype was counted only a few times. A read error is possible here, since a much larger clone lies one base away. The V call is TRBV19, the J call TRBJ2-7, with D uncertain. The V and J ends lost 4 bases and 3 bases respectively, with 10 bases between them. Germline-derived CDR1 and CDR2 are LNHDA and SQIVND (reference sequence). The length of the CDR3 is 13 residues. The CDR3: CASSKEIHYEQYF. CDR3 DNA: TGTGCCAGTAGTAAGGAGATACACTACGAGCAGTACTTC.

This chain links TRBV5-4 with TRBJ2-1; the D call may be TRBD1 or TRBD2 (5 bases each). The CDR3 extends over 15 amino acids. Germline V gene sequence: CDR1 SGHNT, CDR2 YYREEE (reference sequence). Trimming cost V 0 bases and J 8 bases, with 15 bases left between them. The CDR3 DNA follows: TGTGCCAGCAGCTTGGCCGGGGCGGCATGGGATGAGCAGTTCTTC. Protein: CASSLAGAAWDEQFF.

The chain recombines TRBV2 with TRBJ2-1; 12 nucleotides align to TRBD2. Germline CDR1 reads SNHLY; CDR2 reads FYNNEI. The junction had 4 bases not matched to a gene; V was cut back by 6 bases and J by 7 bases. CDR3 length: 14 residues. CDR3 bases: TGTGCCAGCAGAAAGACTAGCGGGAGAAATGAGCAGTTCTTC. Translation gives CASRKTSGRNEQFF.

As to this clonotype: As the CDR3 is not closed by the conserved phenylalanine or tryptophan, this likely results from a read error. Because the CDR3's place on the DNA is in doubt, the DNA is left out and the CDR3 is given as listed by TCRdb. The chain has TRBV20-1 and TRBJ1-2. The CDR3 comprises 12 residues, both ends counted. Looked up from germline, CDR1 is DFQATT and CDR2 is SNEGSKA (reference sequence). This CDR3 reads CSARWAELGHTL.

The chain employs TRBV29-1 and TRBJ1-4, with D maybe TRBD1 (5 bases). The CDR3 has 13 amino acids. In germline, CDR1 is SQVTM, CDR2 ANQGSEA. Deletions cut 4 bases from V and 5 bases from J, with 11 bases between. CDR3 nucleotides: TGCAGCGTTGGTGCAGGGCGGAATGAAAAACTGTTTTTT. Its protein is CSVGAGRNEKLFF.

This clonotype was found many times. This chain links TRBV19 with TRBJ1-2; D remains ambiguous. Trimming cost V 6 bases and J 7 bases, with 18 bases left between them. This CDR3 has 14 amino acids. Germline-derived CDR1 and CDR2 are LNHDA and SQIVND (reference sequence). The CDR3 bases are TGTGCCAGTAGGACACCAGGAAAGGCACTTGGCTACACCTTC. Its protein is CASRTPGKALGYTF.

A few counts support this clonotype. The chain carries TRBV12-5 and TRBJ1-2; D remains ambiguous. The germline V and J ends were trimmed by 1 base and 0 bases, with 12 bases remaining between them. Germline V gene sequence: CDR1 LGHNT, CDR2 FRNRAP. CDR3 length: 16 residues. This chain's CDR3 is CASGLAPRVPNYGYTF. In DNA form, the CDR3 reads TGTGCTAGTGGTTTGGCCCCCCGGGTGCCTAACTATGGCTACACCTTC. Full variable domain (remainder filled in from reference TRBV12-5 and TRBJ1-2): DARVTQTPRHKVTEMGQEVTMRCQPILGHNTVFWYRQTMMQGLELLAYFRNRAPLDDSGMPKDRFSAEMPDATLATLKIQPSEPRDSAVYFCASGLAPRVPNYGYTFGSGTRLTVV.

The V and J genes are TRBV12-3 or TRBV12-4 and TRBJ2-3; D is possibly TRBD2 (6 bases). The CDR3 is made up of 15 amino acids. Trimming shortened V by 3 bases and J by 4 bases, and 14 bases separated the two germline ends. The chain's CDR3 is CASSFRGMQADTQYF. The CDR3 region has the DNA TGTGCCAGCAGTTTTCGGGGGATGCAAGCAGATACGCAGTATTTT.

Points on this clonotype: A read error may produce the germline difference seen at one junction end. This sequence joins TRBV7-3 and TRBJ1-1; a possible D gene is TRBD1 (6 bases). The CDR3 is 13 amino acids. In germline, CDR1 is SGHTA, CDR2 FQGTGA. CDR3 coding DNA: TGTGCCAGCAGCTTAACCAGGGACACTGAAGCTTCCTTT. Protein product: CASSLTRDTEASF.

The gene calls are TRBV28 and TRBJ2-7, with D uncertain. The germline V gene encodes CDR1 MDHEN and CDR2 SYDVKM. V was trimmed by 2 bases and J by 4 bases, leaving 18 bases between them. CDR3 length: 16 amino acids. DNA for the CDR3: TGTGCCAGCAGTTTAGGTGACAAAGGGCTAAATTACGAGCAGTACTTC. It encodes CASSLGDKGLNYEQYF.

This clonotype has a count of ten or more. The CDR3 DNA is TGTGCCACCAGCAGAGATCTCGCGACAGGGGGCCAGCCCCAGCATTTT. Its protein product is CATSRDLATGGQPQHF. J is TRBJ1-5 and V is TRBV15, with 10 bases matching TRBD1. The V gene's germline CDR1 is LNHNV and CDR2 YYDKDF (reference sequence). This CDR3 spans 16 amino acids. The J segment lost 7 bases and the V segment lost 0 bases, leaving 6 bases of the junction unmatched.

This clonotype was counted only a few times. J is TRBJ1-1 and V is TRBV6-1, with 7 bases identical to TRBD1. Trimming at V came to 7 bases and at J to 3 bases, leaving 11 bases not matched to a gene. The CDR3 has 15 amino acids. Per germline, CDR1 MNHNS and CDR2 SASEGT. The CDR3 region has the DNA TGTGCCAGCATTCCTCAGGGGGGGTCGGACACTGAAGCTTTCTTT. Its protein product is CASIPQGGSDTEAFF.

The chain employs TRBV12-3 or TRBV12-4 and TRBJ1-4; D is uncertain. Trimming stripped 6 bases from V and 4 bases from J, with 12 bases between. The CDR3 is 14 residues long. This chain's CDR3 is CASSLRRGNEKLFF. CDR3 DNA: TGTGCCAGCAGCTTAAGACGGGGTAATGAAAAACTGTTTTTT.

On this clonotype: A much larger clonotype is one base distant, so this may be a read error. The CDR3 DNA reads TGCGCCAGCAGCTTGGACGGCTCGTACACTGAAGCTTTCTTT. This encodes CASSLDGSYTEAFF. V and J are TRBV5-1 and TRBJ1-1; no clear D gene. This CDR3 is built from 14 residues. Trimming left V 0 bases short and J 3 bases short, with 9 bases between. CDR1 SGHRS and CDR2 YFSETQ come from the germline V gene.